This T cell receptor (beta chain) was obtained from a study of T cells in Graves' hyperthyroidism and ophthalmopathy. Researchers amplified the TCR beta CDR3 regions from RNA transcripts. A first-round RT-PCR of the TCR CDR3 used the HTBI primer set. TCRdb passed the multiplex PCR reads through MiXCR, listing each CDR3 protein once. The sample yields more than 350,000 distinct CDR3 sequences, roughly 15% seen once. At least ten counts were recorded for this clonotype. Antigen: not known. Study-wide findings and caveats: Ophthalmopathy and stable hyperthyroidism were told apart by a 13 V-J model. Onset of ophthalmopathy came a median approximately 6.5 months after the model predicted it.

Germline CDR1 reads MNHEY; CDR2 reads SMNVEV (reference sequence). V was shortened by 2 bases and J by 0 bases, with 14 bases between the two germline ends. CDR3 size: 17 residues. V gene TRBV27 combines with J gene TRBJ2-1, with unresolved D. The clonotype originates from a woman aged 55-75 years with Graves' ophthalmopathy. The specimen was blood. CDR3 sequence reads: CASSLEAGTSSYNEQFF. Here the CDR3 DNA reads TGTGCCAGCAGTTTAGAGGCAGGCACAAGCTCCTACAATGAGCAGTTCTTC.